This T cell receptor (beta chain) was documented in a study of shared clonotypes between healthy human individuals. Germline CDR1 is SGDLS and CDR2 is YYNGEE. The CDR3 runs to 16 residues. Trimming removed 0 bases at V and 3 bases at J, with 15 bases between. Assay used: immunoSEQ multiplex PCR; TCRdb lists only in-frame clones, some missing. Of 2 million to 3 million clones in the sample, approximately 93% are singletons; the top ten hold 0.35% to 0.45%. Sequenced material: naive CD4+ T cells from PBMCs. This sample's subset: CD45RA+ positively selected. The receptor was derived from a man younger than 30 in good health. Some clones in this sample may be carry-over from other donors' samples. The rearrangement links TRBV9 to TRBJ1-2; the D gene is possibly TRBD1 (5 bases). The CDR3 DNA reads as TGTGCCAGCAGCGTAGCTTTTTCCCCGGGGGACTATGGCTACACCTTC. Its protein is CASSVAFSPGDYGYTF.